Below are 23 T cell receptor beta chains sequenced from a single sample in a study of human T cells and chemical hapten exposure. Each CDR3 protein gets one entry after TCRdb re-called the RACE reads with MiXCR. The sample records fewer than 50,000 distinct CDR3 sequences, 3.7% being singletons. Time point described: healthy volunteer bleed at 6 weeks. The template was total RNA from unfractionated whole blood. What was sequenced was whole blood. Source of these receptors: a human donor in good health. Some clones in this sample may be carry-over from other donors' samples.

The sample holds many counts of this clonotype. The rearrangement uses TRBV6-1 and TRBJ1-1; 8 nucleotides align to TRBD1. The CDR3 is 14 amino acids. Germline CDR1 reads MNHNS; CDR2 reads SASEGT. The V and J ends lost 6 bases and 4 bases, in that order; junction bases with no gene match: 7. The CDR3 DNA reads TGTGCCAGCAGAGAGACAGGGGTTGTCACTGAAGCTTTCTTT. This gives the protein CASRETGVVTEAFF.

The J gene is TRBJ2-1, the V gene TRBV4-2, with TRBD2 matching over 8 bases. The germline gives CDR1 LGHNA, CDR2 YNFKEQ. V was pared by 3 bases and J by 8 bases, with 12 bases of the junction left unmatched. This CDR3 has 16 residues. CDR3 sequence (DNA): TGTGCCAGCAGCCAGTCCCACCAGCGGGAGAGTGATGAGCAGTTCTTC. Translating it yields CASSQSHQRESDEQFF.

This clonotype was counted many times. This chain joins TRBV6-5 and TRBJ1-5, with D possibly matching TRBD1 (5 bases). The germline gives CDR1 MNHEY, CDR2 SVGAGI. The CDR3 consists of 13 residues. Trimming pared 6 bases from V and 1 base from J, leaving 7 bases between. As DNA, the CDR3 is TGTGCCAGCAGACGGGACAGCAATCAGCCCCAGCATTTT. This sequence encodes CASRRDSNQPQHF.

With respect to this clonotype: A single base separates this from a much larger clone, so it may be a read error. A read error is likely, as this CDR3 ends without the conserved phenylalanine or tryptophan. The chain uses TRBV20-1 and TRBJ1-1, with TRBD1 matching over 7 bases. This CDR3 region has 14 residues. Germline V CDR1 and CDR2: DFQATT, SNEGSKA (reference sequence). With 4 bases clipped from V and 3 bases from J, the junction kept 8 bases outside the gene matches. The CDR3 bases are TGCAGTGCTAAGAAGGGGGCCTCGGACACTGAAGCTTTCTCT. Encoded protein: CSAKKGASDTEAFS.

This clonotype was observed many times. This rearrangement joins TRBV10-2 to TRBJ1-1; 11 bases map to TRBD1. V was clipped by 7 bases and J by 4 bases; unmatched bases: 2. Germline assignment: CDR1 WSHSY and CDR2 SAAADI. CDR3 length: 13 residues. The CDR3 bases are TGCGCCAGCACCGGGACAGGGGGCACTGAAGCTTTCTTT. Translating it yields CASTGTGGTEAFF.

Ten or more counts support this clonotype. The V call is TRBV30, the J call TRBJ1-5; D gene ambiguous. The ends were cut back, 2 bases at V and 1 base at J, with 9 bases in the middle. Germline V CDR1 and CDR2: GTSNPN, SVGIG (reference sequence). The CDR3 is 14 residues long. CDR3 loop: CAWSPIASNQPQHF. Here the CDR3 DNA reads TGTGCCTGGAGTCCCATCGCGAGCAATCAGCCCCAGCATTTT.

This clonotype was seen ten or more times. CDR3 residues: CASSLDLQPQHF. DNA for the CDR3: TGTGCCAGCAGTTTAGACCTACAGCCCCAGCATTTT. The chain combines TRBV12-3 or TRBV12-4 with TRBJ1-5; D not resolved. The CDR3 totals 12 residues. V was pared by 1 base and J by 7 bases, with 5 bases between.

This clonotype has a count of ten or more. The gene calls are TRBV7-9 and TRBJ1-5; TRBD1 is a possible D gene (6 bases). Germline V gene data show CDR1 as SEHNR and CDR2 as FQNEAQ (reference sequence). This CDR3 is 13 amino acids long. V was pared by 7 bases and J by 0 bases, with 7 bases between. The CDR3 here is CASIRGSNQPQHF. CDR3 nucleotide sequence: TGTGCCAGCATCAGGGGTAGCAATCAGCCCCAGCATTTT.

By share of the sample, this clonotype is medium-sized. V usage is TRBV10-3 and J usage is TRBJ2-7; 8 nucleotides agree with TRBD2. The CDR3 runs 15 residues. Germline CDR1 ENHRY, CDR2 SYGVKD. V was clipped by 2 bases and J by 2 bases; unmatched bases: 5. In DNA form, the CDR3 reads TGTGCCATCAGTGAGCTTACTAGCGGCCCCTACGAGCAGTACTTC. Its protein is CAISELTSGPYEQYF.

This clonotype was recorded at least ten times. The rearrangement uses TRBV5-1 and TRBJ1-1; D is undetermined. Germline loops: CDR1 SGHRS, CDR2 YFSETQ. The CDR3 has 14 amino acids. V was shortened by 3 bases and J by 8 bases, with 17 bases between the two germline ends. The CDR3 nucleotides read TGCGCCAGCAGCTCCCCTGCCACGGCATCCGAAGCTTTCTTT. It specifies CASSSPATASEAFF.

This clonotype was recorded many times. The chain is built from TRBV6-5 and TRBJ2-7, with 12 bases matching TRBD2. Germline V CDR1 and CDR2: MNHEY, SVGAGI. There are 14 residues in the CDR3. V was clipped by 5 bases and J by 6 bases; unmatched bases: 5. The DNA for the CDR3 is TGTGCCAGCAGTCGACTAGCGGGAGTACCCGAGCAGTACTTC. Translation gives CASSRLAGVPEQYF.

This clonotype was counted between two and nine times. V is TRBV28 and J is TRBJ2-1; D is possibly TRBD2 (6 bases). The ends were cut back, 2 bases at V and 6 bases at J, with 17 bases in the middle. The CDR3 sequence is 16 residues long. Germline CDR1 is MDHEN and CDR2 is SYDVKM. In DNA form, the CDR3 reads TGTGCCAGCAGTTTACGCGTGGGGAGGAATGGCAATGAGCAGTTCTTC. It encodes CASSLRVGRNGNEQFF.

This clonotype has more than one count but fewer than ten. The CDR3 sequence: CASSLRTSGTYNEQFF. CDR3 nucleotides: TGCGCCAGCAGCTTAAGGACTAGCGGAACATACAATGAGCAGTTCTTC. V gene TRBV5-1 combines with J gene TRBJ2-1; 10 bases fit TRBD2. J was trimmed by 4 bases and V by 2 bases; bases with no gene match: 6. This CDR3 contains 16 residues. Germline CDR1 and CDR2: SGHRS and YFSETQ.

This clonotype has ten or more counts. This chain joins TRBV20-1 and TRBJ2-2; D unclear. The germline CDR1 and CDR2 sequences are DFQATT and SNEGSKA (reference sequence). The CDR3 totals 13 residues. V was cut by 5 bases and J by 6 bases, with 13 bases left in between. CDR3 sequence (DNA): TGCAGTGCTCTTGAATATATCGCCGGGGAGCTGTTTTTT. It translates to CSALEYIAGELFF.

This clonotype was recorded at least ten times. This chain uses TRBV29-1 with TRBJ2-3, with D perhaps TRBD2 (5 bases). Per germline, CDR1 SQVTM and CDR2 ANQGSEA. The CDR3 is 14 residues long. With 6 bases removed from V and 0 bases from J, the gap between germline ends came to 13 bases. For the CDR3, the DNA is TGCAGCGTCCCACTAGTCCCTAGCACAGATACGCAGTATTTT. This translates into CSVPLVPSTDTQYF.

At least ten counts were recorded for this clonotype. The chain is built from TRBV9 and TRBJ2-7; the D gene could be TRBD1 or TRBD2 (5 bases each). The CDR3 runs 16 residues. V was clipped by 3 bases and J by 5 bases, with 21 bases between them. CDR1 is SGDLS and CDR2 is YYNGEE in the germline V gene. The CDR3 spells CASSAGTRTFGDEQYF. In DNA, the CDR3 is TGTGCCAGCAGCGCCGGGACCAGGACCTTTGGGGACGAGCAGTACTTC.

This clonotype has a count of ten or more. This rearrangement joins TRBV2 to TRBJ2-3; D unresolved. V lost 7 bases, J lost 0 bases, and 14 bases lay in between. Germline CDR1 reads SNHLY; CDR2 reads FYNNEI. The CDR3 has 15 amino acids. The CDR3 DNA reads as TGTGCCAGCACCACAACCTCATCTAGCACAGATACGCAGTATTTT. This gives the protein CASTTTSSSTDTQYF.

This clonotype has ten or more counts. J is TRBJ2-3 and V is TRBV5-1; 10 bases fit TRBD2. CDR3 length equals 15 residues. V lost 1 base to trimming and J lost 4 bases; unmatched junction nucleotides: 3. CDR1 is SGHRS and CDR2 is YFSETQ in the germline V gene. The CDR3 is CASSLLAGVSDTQYF. CDR3 nucleotides: TGCGCCAGCAGCTTGCTAGCGGGAGTTTCAGATACGCAGTATTTT.

At least ten counts were recorded for this clonotype. The chain carries TRBV28 and TRBJ2-7; TRBD1 or TRBD2 may be the D gene (7 bases each). The CDR3 loop spans 14 amino acids. CDR1 is MDHEN and CDR2 is SYDVKM in the germline V gene. The V end was cut by 3 bases, the J end by 7 bases, with 16 bases between. The chain's CDR3 is CASSFAAGGGEQYF. The CDR3 nucleotides are TGTGCCAGCAGTTTCGCGGCAGGGGGGGGAGAGCAGTACTTC.

Ten or more counts support this clonotype. The chain has TRBV7-2 and TRBJ2-3, with D maybe TRBD1 (6 bases). This CDR3 comprises 16 residues. V lost 5 bases, J lost 1 base, and 16 bases lay in between. CDR1 and CDR2 from the germline V gene are SGHTA and FQGNSA. The CDR3 DNA reads TGTGCCAGCAGCCCGGCCGGGACAAGAGGCACAGATACGCAGTATTTT. It translates to CASSPAGTRGTDTQYF.

This rearrangement joins TRBV7-3 to TRBJ1-1; D remains unclear. The V end lost 2 bases, the J end lost 4 bases, and 8 bases lay between the germline ends. Germline CDR1 SGHTA, CDR2 FQGTGA. CDR3 length: 13 residues. CDR3 sequence: CASSLAASTEAFF. CDR3 nucleotides: TGTGCCAGCAGCTTAGCGGCCAGCACTGAAGCTTTCTTT.

This clonotype has a count of ten or more. V and J are TRBV14 and TRBJ2-5; TRBD1 is a possible D gene (5 bases). This CDR3 has 13 amino acids. Trimming took 4 bases from V and 4 from J, leaving 10 bases between them. The germline V gene has CDR1 SGHDN and CDR2 FVKESK. Written as DNA, the CDR3 is TGTGCCAGCAGCCGACAGCCCGGAGAGACCCAGTACTTC. Amino acid sequence: CASSRQPGETQYF.

This chain joins TRBV25-1 and TRBJ2-2; TRBD1 matches 10 bases. After removal of 2 bases from V and 5 bases from J, the junction contained 5 bases not matched to a gene. The CDR3 runs 16 residues. Germline CDR1 and CDR2: MGHDK and SYGVNS. CDR3 bases: TGTGCCAGCAGTGAAGACAGGGGGCTAAGGACCGGGGAGCTGTTTTTT. Protein: CASSEDRGLRTGELFF. Full variable domain (remainder filled in from reference TRBV25-1 and TRBJ2-2): EADIYQTPRYLVIGTGKKITLECSQTMGHDKMYWYQQDPGMELHLIHYSYGVNSTEKGDLSSESTVSRIRTEHFPLTLESARPSHTSQYLCASSEDRGLRTGELFFGEGSRLTVL.